This T cell receptor beta chain emerged from a study of blood T cell repertoires in COVID-19. Study context: There were acute and convalescent COVID-19 samples, and they came from the United States, Italy and Spain. The analysed material was cDNA or gDNA that came from T cells, B-cell-depleted T cells, or PBMCs.

The germline V and J ends were trimmed by 6 bases and 4 bases, with 4 bases remaining between them. The germline V gene has CDR1 SNHLY and CDR2 FYNNEI. The CDR3 sequence is 12 residues long. As originally analysed: Estimates of nucleated cell counts were drawn from the amplification of reference gene primers. Sequenced by immunoSEQ multiplex PCR; TCRdb stores in-frame clones only, minus some. That table gives V, J and clone size, and the DNA gave D and trimming. The sample contains tens of thousands of clones, around 90% of which appear only once. The chain recombines TRBV2 with TRBJ1-6; D unresolved. The origin of this receptor is a woman older than 75 with acute or convalescent COVID-19. The sample consisted of peripheral blood. The CDR3 DNA sequence: TGTGCCAGCAGAGCGTATAATTCACCCCTCCACTTT. This sequence encodes CASRAYNSPLHF.